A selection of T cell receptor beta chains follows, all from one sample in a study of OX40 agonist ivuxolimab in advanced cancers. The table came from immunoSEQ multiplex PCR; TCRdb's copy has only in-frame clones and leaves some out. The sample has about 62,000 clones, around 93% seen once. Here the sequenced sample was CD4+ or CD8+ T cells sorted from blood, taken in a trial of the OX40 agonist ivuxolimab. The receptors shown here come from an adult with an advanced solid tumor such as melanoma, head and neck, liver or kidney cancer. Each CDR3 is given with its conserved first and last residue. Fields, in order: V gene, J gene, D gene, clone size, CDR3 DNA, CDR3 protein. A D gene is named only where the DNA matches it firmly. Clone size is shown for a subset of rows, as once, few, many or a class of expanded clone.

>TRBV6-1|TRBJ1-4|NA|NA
TGTGCCAGCAGTGAAGCGTACAGGACCGAAAAACTGTTTTTT
CASSEAYRTEKLFF
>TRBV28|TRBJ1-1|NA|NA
TGTGCCAGCAGTTTATTGTCCGGGACGGAAGGGGACACTGAAGCTTTCTTT
CASSLLSGTEGDTEAFF
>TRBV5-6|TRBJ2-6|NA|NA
TGTGCCAGCAGCTGGGGGGTCTCTGGGGCCAACGTCCTGACTTTC
CASSWGVSGANVLTF
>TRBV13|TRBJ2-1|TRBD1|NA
TGTGCCAGCAGCCAACAGACAGGGCGGGATGAGCAGTTCTTC
CASSQQTGRDEQFF
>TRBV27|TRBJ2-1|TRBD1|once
TGTGCCAGCAGTTGGATGGGACAGGGAAGAAATGAGCAGTTCTTC
CASSWMGQGRNEQFF
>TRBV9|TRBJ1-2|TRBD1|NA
TGTGCCAGCAGCGATCCGGGACAGTACTATGGCTACACCTTC
CASSDPGQYYGYTF
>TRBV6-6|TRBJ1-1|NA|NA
TGTGCCAGCAGTTACGGACAGATTGAAGCTTTCTTT
CASSYGQIEAFF
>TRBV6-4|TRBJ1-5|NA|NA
TGTGCCAGCAGTGACCATCGGTCAGACGATAGCAATCAGCCCCAGCATTTT
CASSDHRSDDSNQPQHF
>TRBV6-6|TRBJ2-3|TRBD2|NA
TGTGCCAGCAGTCGCCCCGGGACTAGCCCAGATACGCAGTATTTT
CASSRPGTSPDTQYF
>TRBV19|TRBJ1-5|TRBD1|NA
TGTGCCAGTAGTATAGATGGGGGACAGGTTAATCAGCCCCAGCATTTT
CASSIDGGQVNQPQHF
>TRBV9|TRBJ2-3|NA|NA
TGTGCCAGCAGCCACGGAGGGGGAGATACGCAGTATTTT
CASSHGGGDTQYF
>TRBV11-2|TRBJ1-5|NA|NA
TGTGCCAGCAGCCCCGGAGGGACCTATCCCAGCACCGATCAGCCCCAGCATTTT
CASSPGGTYPSTDQPQHF
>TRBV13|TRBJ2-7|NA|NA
TGTGCCAGCAGCTTAAGGAGGGTGTCCTACGAGCAGTACTTC
CASSLRRVSYEQYF